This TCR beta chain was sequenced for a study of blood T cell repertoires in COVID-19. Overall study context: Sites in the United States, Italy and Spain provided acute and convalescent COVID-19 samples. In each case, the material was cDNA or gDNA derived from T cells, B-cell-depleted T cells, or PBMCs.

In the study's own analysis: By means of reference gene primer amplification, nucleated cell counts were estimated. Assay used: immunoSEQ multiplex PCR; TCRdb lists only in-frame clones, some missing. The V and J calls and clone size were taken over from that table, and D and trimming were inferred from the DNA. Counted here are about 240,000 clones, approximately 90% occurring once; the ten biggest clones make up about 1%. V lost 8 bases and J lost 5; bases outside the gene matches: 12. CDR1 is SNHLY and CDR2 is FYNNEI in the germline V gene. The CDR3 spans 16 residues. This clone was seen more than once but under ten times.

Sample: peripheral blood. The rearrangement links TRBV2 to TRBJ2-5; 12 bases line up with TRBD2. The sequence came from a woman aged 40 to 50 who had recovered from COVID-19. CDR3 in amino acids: CASFTPLAGGGETQYF. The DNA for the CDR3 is TGTGCCAGCTTCACCCCTCTAGCGGGAGGGGGGGAGACCCAGTACTTC.